This record covers a single TCR beta chain. These data are taken from a study of cytomegalovirus exposure and HLA in healthy donors. Both 60 Vbeta primers and 13 Jbeta primers went into the PCR. The table came from immunoSEQ multiplex PCR; TCRdb's copy has only in-frame clones and leaves some out. The sample shows over 100,000 clones, 75% to 80% of them seen only once. The receptor was isolated from a man aged 55 to 70 in good health and CMV-seropositive. Specimen: PBMCs.

The DNA for the CDR3 is TGTGCCAGCAGCTCCCGTGGAGCGGGGGGGCCCGATACGCAGTATTTT. Encoded protein: CASSSRGAGGPDTQYF. This chain joins TRBV7-3 and TRBJ2-3; 10 bases fit TRBD2. The V gene end was trimmed by 4 bases and the J gene end by 6 bases; junction bases not matched to a gene: 10. This CDR3 is 16 amino acids long. Germline V gene sequence: CDR1 SGHTA, CDR2 FQGTGA. The full variable domain, its missing parts supplied by reference TRBV7-3 and TRBJ2-3, is GAGVSQTPSNKVTEKGKYVELRCDPISGHTALYWYRQSLGQGPEFLIYFQGTGAADDSGLPNDRFFAVRPEGSVSTLKIQRTERGDSAVYLCASSSRGAGGPDTQYFGPGTRLTVL.